The sequence of this T cell receptor beta chain was determined in a study of shared clonotypes between healthy human individuals. Points from the study as a whole: Clonotypes which were not shared had lower generation probabilities than clonotypes that all four donors shared. Sorted-subset samples were not fully sequenced, rarefaction indicated.

In the case of this clone: The antigen remains undetermined.

Genomic DNA from each subset was divided evenly over several immunoSEQ plates. The assay was immunoSEQ multiplex PCR, and TCRdb's table has in-frame clones only and misses some. The sample consists of some 1,100,000 clones, approximately 78% of them appearing once. CDR1 is LNHNV and CDR2 is YYDKDF in the germline V gene (reference sequence). Losses at the gene ends were 0 bases for V and 4 bases for J; bases not matched to a gene: 5. The CDR3 is 17 amino acids. The source is a man aged 18 to 30 in good health. Some clones in this sample may be carry-over from other donors' samples. The chain carries TRBV15 and TRBJ2-1, with TRBD2 matching 11 bases. The sequenced sample was memory CD4+ T cells from PBMCs. Subset indicated: CD45RA-negative fraction. CDR3 amino acids: CATSRDAGTSGYNEQFF. CDR3 DNA sequence: TGTGCCACCAGCAGAGATGCTGGGACTAGCGGATACAATGAGCAGTTCTTC.